This T cell receptor (beta chain) was documented in a study of blood T cell repertoires in COVID-19. The method was immunoSEQ multiplex PCR; TCRdb's version includes in-frame clones alone and lacks a portion of them. This sample carries 200,000 to 250,000 clones, approximately 81% of them seen once, and the ten largest clones take roughly a tenth. V was shortened by 0 bases and J by 1 base, with 14 bases between the two germline ends. From germline, CDR1 is LGHDT and CDR2 YNNKEL (reference sequence). The CDR3 consists of 17 residues. The chain combines TRBV3-1 (or the pseudogene TRBV3-2) with TRBJ2-3; a possible D gene is TRBD2 (7 bases). The TCR originated in an elderly woman with COVID-19, enrolled during active disease. What was sequenced was peripheral blood. CDR3 sequence: CASSQDRTGRGTDTQYF. The CDR3 DNA reads TGTGCCAGCAGCCAAGACCGAACAGGGAGGGGCACAGATACGCAGTATTTT.